This TCR beta chain was captured in a study of T cell responses to AZD1222 COVID-19 vaccine. The data were produced by immunoSEQ multiplex PCR, yet TCRdb's version contains in-frame clones alone and is incomplete. The table includes approximately 110,000 clones, about 90% detected once. With regard to this clone: Its antigen remains unknown.

Findings and limits, study-wide: Only 5 or 6 individuals given AZD1222 were seropositive at baseline. The donor cohort was predominantly white British with a female majority, and clonal diversity may have been underestimated.

V was clipped by 1 base and J by 4 bases, with 13 bases between them. The CDR3 totals 15 residues. Germline CDR1 SEHNR, CDR2 FQNEAQ (reference sequence). The rearrangement links TRBV7-9 to TRBJ2-5, with D perhaps TRBD2 (5 bases). Sequenced here: peripheral blood, sampled 28 days after the second AZD1222 dose. This receptor was taken from an adult who received the AZD1222 COVID-19 vaccine. The DNA of the CDR3 is TGTGCCAGCAGCTTAGGGAGCGGCGCACTAGAGACCCAGTACTTC. It is translated as CASSLGSGALETQYF.